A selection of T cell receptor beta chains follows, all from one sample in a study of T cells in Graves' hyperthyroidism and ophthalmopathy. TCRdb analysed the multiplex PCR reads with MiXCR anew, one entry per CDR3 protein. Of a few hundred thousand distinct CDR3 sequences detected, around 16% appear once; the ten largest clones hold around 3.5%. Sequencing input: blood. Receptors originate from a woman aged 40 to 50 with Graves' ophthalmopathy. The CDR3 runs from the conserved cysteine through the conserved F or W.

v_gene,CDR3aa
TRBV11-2,CASSTFPTGGTEAFF
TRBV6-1,CASSEGRGVKRPQHF
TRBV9,CASSFTQGAGEKLFF
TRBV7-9,CASSLGAGELSNQPQHF
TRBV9,CASSKTSGSGETQYF
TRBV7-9,CASSATGTLYEQYF
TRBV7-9,CASSLELGAGVRYETQYF
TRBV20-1,CSARAPGLPTQYF
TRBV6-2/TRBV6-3,CASRGQVPYDTQYF
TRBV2,CASSESIAGYYEQYF
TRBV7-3,CASSLNPGGNSPLHF
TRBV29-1,CSVEEREGGETQYF
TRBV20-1,CSARVTPAGDEQFF
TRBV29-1,CSATGVEQYF
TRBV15,CATSPGTSTYTQYF
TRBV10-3,CATHERATGNYGYTF
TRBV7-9,CASSSNQVGLKQYF
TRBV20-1,CSGTAGGPRADTQYF
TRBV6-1,CASSEGSGTSRSDTQYF
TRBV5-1,CASSLSGRRGETQYF
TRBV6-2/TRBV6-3,CASSYTRGKPQHF
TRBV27,CASKSQRQGAWGFGELFF
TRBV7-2,CASSLGQKGAGYQYF
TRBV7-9,CASSEVSYEQYF
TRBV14,CASRDFSNTGELFF
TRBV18,CASSPETGTPVYGYTF
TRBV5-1,CASSLATGTEKAYEQYF
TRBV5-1,CASSLVGTSANEQFF
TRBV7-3,CASSESGGTDTQYF
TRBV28,CASSSPGTGYQETQYF
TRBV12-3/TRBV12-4,CASGNIIYEQYF
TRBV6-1,CAGRPNHFSNQPQHF
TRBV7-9,CASSLTGVDNQPQHF
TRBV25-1,CASSEFGRTGGTEAFF
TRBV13,CASSLGRGFTEAFF
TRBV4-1,CASSQTGGTYNSPLHF
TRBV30,CAWSRQGARDTQYF
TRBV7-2,CASSSWGGVGNEQFF
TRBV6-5,CASSYPTGGIADTQYF
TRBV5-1,CASSWGTSSTEQFF
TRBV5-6,CASSLGDGASTDTQYF
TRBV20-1,CSARDRRGSHYEQYF
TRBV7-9,CASSLAGQGGLNEQFF
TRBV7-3,CASSVQGARTDTQYF
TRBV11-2,CASSSGSPETQYF
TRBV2,CASSKGDTQYF
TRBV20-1,CSASPGPSRNTQYF
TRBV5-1,CVSSLEGGYGTDTQYF
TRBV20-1,CSSGHLNTEAFF
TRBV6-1,CASTLADTQYF
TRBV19,CASSIAEPSGGQGYGYTF
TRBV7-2,CASSLEGFSGANVLTF
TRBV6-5,CATRDSLNTEAFF
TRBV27,CASSPQIPGQGSSGANVLTF
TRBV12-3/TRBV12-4,CASKPGQATNEKLFF